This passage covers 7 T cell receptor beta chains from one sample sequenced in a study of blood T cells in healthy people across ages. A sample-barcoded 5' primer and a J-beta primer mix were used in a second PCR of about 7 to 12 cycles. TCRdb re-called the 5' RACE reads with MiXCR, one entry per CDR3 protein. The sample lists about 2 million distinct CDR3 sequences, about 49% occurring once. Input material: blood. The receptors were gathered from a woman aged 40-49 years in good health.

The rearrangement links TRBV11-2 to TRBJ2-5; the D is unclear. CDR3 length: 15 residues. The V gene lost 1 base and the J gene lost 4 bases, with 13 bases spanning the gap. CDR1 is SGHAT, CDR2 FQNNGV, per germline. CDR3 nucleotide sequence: TGTGCCAGCAGCTTAGGAACTAAGTGGCGAGAGACCCAGTACTTC. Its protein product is CASSLGTKWRETQYF.

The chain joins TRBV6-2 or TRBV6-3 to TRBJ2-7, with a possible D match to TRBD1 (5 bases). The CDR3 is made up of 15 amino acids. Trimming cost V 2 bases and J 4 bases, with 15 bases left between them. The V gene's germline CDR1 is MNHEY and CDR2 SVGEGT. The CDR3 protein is CASSYTPRTTYEQYF. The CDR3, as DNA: TGTGCCAGCAGTTACACCCCTCGGACAACGTACGAGCAGTACTTC.

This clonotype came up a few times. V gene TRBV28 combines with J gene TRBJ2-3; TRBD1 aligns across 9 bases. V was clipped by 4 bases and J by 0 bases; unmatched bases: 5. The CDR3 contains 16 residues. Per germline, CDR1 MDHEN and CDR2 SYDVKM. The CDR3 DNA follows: TGTGCCAGCAGTTGGGGGACAGGGATTAGCACAGATACGCAGTATTTT. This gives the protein CASSWGTGISTDTQYF.

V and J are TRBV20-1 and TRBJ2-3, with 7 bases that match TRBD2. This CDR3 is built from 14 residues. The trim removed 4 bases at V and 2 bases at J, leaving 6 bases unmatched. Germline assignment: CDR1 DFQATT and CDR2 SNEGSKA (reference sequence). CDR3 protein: CSAMFGGNTDTQYF. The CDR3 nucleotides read TGCAGTGCTATGTTCGGGGGGAACACAGATACGCAGTATTTT.

CDR3 coding DNA: TGTGCCAGCAGCTTAGTTCCGCCAGGGGCCGACACCTACGAGCAGTACTTC. Its translation is CASSLVPPGADTYEQYF. The rearrangement uses TRBV7-2 and TRBJ2-7, with D possibly being TRBD1 (6 bases). CDR1 is SGHTA and CDR2 is FQGNSA in the germline V gene. This CDR3 comprises 17 residues. Trimming left V 1 base short and J 2 bases short, with 18 bases between.

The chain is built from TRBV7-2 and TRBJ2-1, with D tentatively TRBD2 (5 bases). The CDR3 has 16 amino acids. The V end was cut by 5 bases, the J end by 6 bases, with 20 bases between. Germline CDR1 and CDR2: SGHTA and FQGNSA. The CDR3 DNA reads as TGTGCCAGCAGCCCAGCTCGGCTAGCTGACGCCAATGAGCAGTTCTTC. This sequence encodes CASSPARLADANEQFF.

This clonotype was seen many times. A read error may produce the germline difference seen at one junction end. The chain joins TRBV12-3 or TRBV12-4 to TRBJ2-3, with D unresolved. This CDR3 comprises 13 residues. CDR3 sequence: CASSLASTDTQYF. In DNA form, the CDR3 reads TGTGCCAGCAGCTTAGCCAGCACAGATACGCAGTATTTT.